This TCR beta chain appears in the sequencing data of a study of T cell changes during pregnancy in multiple sclerosis (dated by TCRdb to about 2019). Regarding the research as a whole: The study examined how the T cell repertoire changed over the course of pregnancy in women with multiple sclerosis.

This clone occurred a few times. This clone's antigen is unknown. No per-base quality is available; no much larger clone lies one base away. Libraries were built with the immunoSEQ multiplex PCR assay. TCRdb limited this immuneACCESS table to in-frame rearrangements with V and J called. A share of clones is missing; checked studies link under half to unresolved V genes, and the rest is unexplained. Within this sample are 55,000 to 85,000 clones, with around 90% of them counted one time only. The ten largest make up over 1.1% of the sample. Its CDR3 holds 15 amino acids, cysteine through phenylalanine. Only CDR3 DNA is held: 45 bases, read in frame from base 1. Trimming costs V 0 bases and J 1 base, and their ends lie 6 bases apart. Based on the germline V gene, the CDR1 and CDR2 sequences are MRHNA and SNTAGT.

Recombination connected TRBV6-4 to TRBJ2-2, and TRBD2 may be the D gene, going by 6 matching bases. Specimen: peripheral blood, collected after pregnancy. This clonotype was obtained from a female donor with multiple sclerosis, enrolled in a pregnancy study. The DNA reads as follows: TGTGCCAGCAGTGACTCGGGACTGAACACCGGGGAGCTGTTTTTT. This encodes CASSDSGLNTGELFF.